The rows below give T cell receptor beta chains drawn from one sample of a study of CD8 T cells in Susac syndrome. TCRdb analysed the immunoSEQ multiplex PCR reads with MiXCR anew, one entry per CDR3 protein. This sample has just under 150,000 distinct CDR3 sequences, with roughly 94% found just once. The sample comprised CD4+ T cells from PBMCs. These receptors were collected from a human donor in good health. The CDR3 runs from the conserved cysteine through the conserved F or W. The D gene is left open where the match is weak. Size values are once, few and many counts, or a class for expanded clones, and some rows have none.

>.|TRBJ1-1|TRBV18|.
CASSPALDDTEAFF
TGTGCCAGCTCACCCGCCCTGGATGACACTGAAGCTTTCTTT
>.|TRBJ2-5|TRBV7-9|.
CASSPRVLAGETQYF
TGTGCCAGCAGCCCCCGGGTGTTAGCTGGGGAGACCCAGTACTTC
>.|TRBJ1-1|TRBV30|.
CAWSEGRRSTEAFF
TGTGCCTGGAGCGAGGGGCGGCGGAGCACTGAAGCTTTCTTT
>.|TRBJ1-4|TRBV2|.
CASSDYALGEKLFF
TGTGCCAGCAGTGATTACGCCCTCGGGGAAAAACTGTTTTTT
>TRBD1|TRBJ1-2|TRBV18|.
CASSPLRGTGISYYGYTF
TGTGCCAGCTCACCACTAAGGGGGACAGGAATATCTTACTATGGCTACACCTTC
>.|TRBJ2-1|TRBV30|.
CAWSENNEQFF
TGTGCCTGGAGTGAAAACAATGAGCAGTTCTTC
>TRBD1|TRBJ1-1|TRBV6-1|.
CASRDRDRNSNTEAFF
TGTGCCAGCAGGGACCGGGACAGGAATTCGAACACTGAAGCTTTCTTT
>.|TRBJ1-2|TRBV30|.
CAWSNGPHGYTF
TGTGCCTGGAGTAACGGACCTCACGGCTACACCTTC
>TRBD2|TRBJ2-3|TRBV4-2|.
CASSQVTSGSTDTQYF
TGTGCCAGCAGCCAAGTTACTAGCGGCTCCACAGATACGCAGTATTTT
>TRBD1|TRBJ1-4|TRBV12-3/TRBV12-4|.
CASSLAGTGDRKKLFF
TGTGCCAGCAGTTTAGCGGGGACAGGGGATCGTAAAAAACTGTTTTTT
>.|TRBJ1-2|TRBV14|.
CASSLRRQERNFYGYTF
TGTGCCAGCAGCCTCCGGCGACAGGAGCGAAATTTCTATGGCTACACCTTC
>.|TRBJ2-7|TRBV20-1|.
CSASLSGAYEQYF
TGCAGTGCTTCCCTTAGCGGAGCCTACGAGCAGTACTTC
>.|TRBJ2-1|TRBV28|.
CASSLNLGNEQFF
TGTGCCAGCAGTTTAAATTTGGGGAATGAGCAGTTCTTC
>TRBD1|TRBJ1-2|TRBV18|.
CASSIGTELVYGYTF
TGTGCCAGCTCAATCGGGACAGAACTAGTTTATGGCTACACCTTC
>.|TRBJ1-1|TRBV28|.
CASSPVDSITEAFF
TGTGCCAGCAGTCCAGTCGACAGCATTACTGAAGCTTTCTTT
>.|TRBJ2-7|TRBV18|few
CASSTFSYEQYF
TGTGCCAGCTCAACTTTTTCCTACGAGCAGTACTTC
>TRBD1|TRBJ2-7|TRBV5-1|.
CASSTGQASSSYEQYF
TGCGCCAGCAGCACAGGACAGGCCTCGAGCTCCTACGAGCAGTACTTC
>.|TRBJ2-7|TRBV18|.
CASSPRESYEQYF
TGTGCCAGCTCACCAAGGGAGTCCTACGAGCAGTACTTC
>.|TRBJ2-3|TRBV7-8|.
CASSWASEPDTQYF
TGTGCCAGCAGCTGGGCTAGCGAGCCAGATACGCAGTATTTT
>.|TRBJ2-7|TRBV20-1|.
CSASVRQGIYEQYF
TGCAGTGCTAGCGTCCGGCAGGGGATCTACGAGCAGTACTTC
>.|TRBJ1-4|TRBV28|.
CASSLEANEKLFF
TGTGCCAGCAGTTTAGAAGCTAATGAAAAACTGTTTTTT
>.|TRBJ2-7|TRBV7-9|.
CASSFPGLGTYEQYF
TGTGCCAGCAGCTTTCCGGGATTGGGCACCTACGAGCAGTACTTC
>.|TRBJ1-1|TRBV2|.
CASSRDRTSEAFF
TGTGCCAGCAGTCGAGACAGAACAAGTGAAGCTTTCTTT
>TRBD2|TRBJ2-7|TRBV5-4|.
CASSFGTTLAEQYF
TGTGCCAGCAGCTTCGGGACTACCCTAGCCGAGCAGTACTTC
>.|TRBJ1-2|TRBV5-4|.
CASSLGSLGQTRNYGYTF
TGTGCCAGCAGCTTGGGTTCCCTTGGACAGACTCGTAACTATGGCTACACCTTC
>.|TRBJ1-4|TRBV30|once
CACMTEANEKLFF
TGTGCCTGTATGACAGAAGCTAATGAAAAACTGTTTTTT
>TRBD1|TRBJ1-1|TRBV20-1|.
CSAKPLPGTGAEAFF
TGCAGTGCCAAGCCACTTCCCGGGACAGGGGCTGAAGCTTTCTTT
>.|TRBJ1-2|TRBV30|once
CAWSGGGNYGYTF
TGTGCCTGGAGTGGGGGAGGAAACTATGGCTACACCTTC
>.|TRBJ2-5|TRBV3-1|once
CASSGGLLQETQYF
TGTGCCAGCAGCGGCGGACTTCTTCAAGAGACCCAGTACTTC
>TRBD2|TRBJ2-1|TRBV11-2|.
CASSRGTSAAPGDEQFF
TGTGCCAGCAGCAGAGGGACTAGCGCCGCGCCAGGGGATGAGCAGTTCTTC
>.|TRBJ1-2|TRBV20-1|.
CSARGSGTNYGYTF
TGCAGTGCTAGAGGTTCAGGAACCAACTATGGCTACACCTTC
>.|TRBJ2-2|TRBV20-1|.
CSARQGLTGELFF
TGCAGTGCTAGACAGGGTTTAACAGGGGAGCTGTTTTTT
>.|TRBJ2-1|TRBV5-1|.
CASSLSRPSSYNEQFF
TGCGCCAGCAGCTTGTCTCGCCCGAGCTCCTACAATGAGCAGTTCTTC
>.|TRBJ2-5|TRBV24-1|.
CATSDPRGEETQYF
TGTGCCACCAGTGATCCCAGGGGCGAGGAGACCCAGTACTTC
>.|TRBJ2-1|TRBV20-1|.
CSADNRRVYNEQFF
TGCAGTGCCGATAATCGTCGGGTCTACAATGAGCAGTTCTTC
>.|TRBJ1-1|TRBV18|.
CASSPPTGRLGAAFF
TGTGCCAGCTCACCTCCCACAGGGAGGTTAGGGGCCGCTTTCTTT
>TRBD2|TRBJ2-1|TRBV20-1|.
CSARARGGRQFF
TGCAGTGCTAGAGCGAGAGGCGGGAGGCAGTTCTTC
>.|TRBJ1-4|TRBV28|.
CASSPNPATNEKLFF
TGTGCCAGCAGTCCCAATCCGGCAACTAATGAAAAACTGTTTTTT
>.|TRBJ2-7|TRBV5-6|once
CASSLADVDEQYF
TGTGCCAGCAGCTTGGCTGACGTGGACGAGCAGTACTTC
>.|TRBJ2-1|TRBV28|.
CASCPGGSSYNEQFF
TGTGCCAGCTGCCCCGGAGGAAGCTCCTACAATGAGCAGTTCTTC
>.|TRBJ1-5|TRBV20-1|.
CSALRAGVNQPQHF
TGCAGTGCCCTTAGGGCAGGAGTCAATCAGCCCCAGCATTTT
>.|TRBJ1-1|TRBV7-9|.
CASSRNGAGEKAFF
TGTGCCAGCAGCAGAAATGGGGCAGGGGAGAAAGCTTTCTTT
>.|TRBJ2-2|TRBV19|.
CASSKEGLNTGELFF
TGTGCCAGTAGTAAAGAGGGGCTGAACACCGGGGAGCTGTTTTTT
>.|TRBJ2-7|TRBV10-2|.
CASSERATGAVNEQYF
TGCGCCAGCAGTGAGAGGGCGACCGGGGCGGTGAACGAGCAGTACTTC
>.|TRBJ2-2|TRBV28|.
CASSLPPEGPTGELFF
TGTGCCAGCAGTTTGCCGCCGGAGGGCCCAACCGGGGAGCTGTTTTTT
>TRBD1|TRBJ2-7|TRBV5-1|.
CASSPSRDRGYEQYF
TGCGCCAGCAGCCCGTCGCGGGACAGGGGTTACGAGCAGTACTTC
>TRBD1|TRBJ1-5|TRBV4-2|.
CASSQDGQGTQPQHF
TGTGCCAGCAGCCAAGACGGACAGGGGACTCAGCCCCAGCATTTT
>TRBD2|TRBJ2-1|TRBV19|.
CASSLTSGLGYEQFF
TGTGCCAGTAGTCTGACTAGCGGGCTAGGTTATGAGCAGTTCTTC
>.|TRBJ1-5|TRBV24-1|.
CATSDPRDPNQPQHF
TGTGCCACCAGTGACCCCCGGGACCCGAATCAGCCCCAGCATTTT
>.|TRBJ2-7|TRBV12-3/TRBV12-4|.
CASSLSSESSYEQYF
TGTGCCAGCAGTTTGTCTAGCGAGAGCTCCTACGAGCAGTACTTC
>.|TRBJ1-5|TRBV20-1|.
CSAYQGGRANQPQHF
TGCAGTGCTTACCAGGGAGGTCGGGCCAATCAGCCCCAGCATTTT
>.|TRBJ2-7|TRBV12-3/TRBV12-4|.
CASRSAVPLSEQYF
TGTGCCAGCAGATCTGCGGTTCCTCTCTCCGAGCAGTACTTC
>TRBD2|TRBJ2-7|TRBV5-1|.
CASSLGGTSGIIDEQYF
TGCGCCAGCAGCTTGGGGGGGACTAGCGGGATAATCGACGAGCAGTACTTC